This TCR beta chain was recovered during a study of response to subunit inactivated influenza vaccine. Study-wide points: Authors proposed each seasonal influenza vaccination draws in few new T cells.

TCRdb passed the RT-PCR reads through MiXCR, listing each CDR3 protein once. The repertoire includes about 520,000 distinct CDR3 sequences, 25% of them detected once, and around 2% sits in the top ten. This clonotype has more than one count but fewer than ten. The antigen is undetermined. The material was CD4+ T cells sorted from PBMCs, obtained 5 to 6 days after vaccination. This clonotype was sampled from a man in his forties or fifties who received an inactivated influenza vaccine.

The CDR3 bases are TGCAGTGCCCTGGCTCCGCGGGGGACTAGCGGGAGTCTAACCAATGAGCAGTTCTTC. Translation gives CSALAPRGTSGSLTNEQFF. The chain carries TRBV20-1 and TRBJ2-1; 14 bases line up with TRBD2. CDR3 length equals 19 residues. Looked up from germline, CDR1 is DFQATT and CDR2 is SNEGSKA (reference sequence). J was trimmed by 6 bases and V by 6 bases; bases with no gene match: 19.